The subject of this entry is one T cell receptor beta chain. Its specificity is unknown. This sample stems from a study of beta chain features in type 1 diabetes. Study results and caveats: Shortening of TCRB CDR3s, moderate but significant, appeared in all four CD4+ subsets of Type 1 diabetes patients.

Reverse transcribing all isolated RNA meant expressed TCRB transcripts were sequenced. An average roughly 3.6 million reads came from naive, central memory and regulatory T cell samples. Clones were sequenced by immunoSEQ multiplex PCR, and TCRdb holds only the in-frame ones, with some missing. The sample consists of about 710,000 clones, 11% to 15% of them appearing once. CDR1 is SGHRS, CDR2 YFSETQ, per germline. V shed 4 bases, J shed 7 bases, and the junction held 5 bases outside the gene matches. The CDR3 is 12 amino acids. The sequenced material came from naive CD4+ T cells from blood. The clonotype originates from a man aged 18 to 29 with type 1 diabetes. The chain is built from TRBV5-1 and TRBJ2-7; TRBD1 matches 7 bases. CDR3 amino acids: CASSRDREEQYF. The CDR3 region has the DNA TGCGCCAGCAGCCGGGACAGAGAGGAGCAGTACTTC.